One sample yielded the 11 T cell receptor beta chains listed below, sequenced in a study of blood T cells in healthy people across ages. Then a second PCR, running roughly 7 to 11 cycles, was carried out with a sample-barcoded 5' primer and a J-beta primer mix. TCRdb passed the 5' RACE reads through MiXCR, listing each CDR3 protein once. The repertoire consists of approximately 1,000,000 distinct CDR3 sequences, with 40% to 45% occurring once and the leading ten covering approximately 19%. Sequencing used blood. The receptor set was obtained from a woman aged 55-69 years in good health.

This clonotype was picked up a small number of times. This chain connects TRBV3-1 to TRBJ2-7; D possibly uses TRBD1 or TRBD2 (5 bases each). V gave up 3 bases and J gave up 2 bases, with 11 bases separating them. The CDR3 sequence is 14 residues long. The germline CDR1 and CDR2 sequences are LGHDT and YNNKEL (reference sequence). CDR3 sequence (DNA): TGTGCCAGCAGCCACGGGACGGAGGCCTACGAGCAGTACTTC. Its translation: CASSHGTEAYEQYF.

CDR3 in amino acids: CAWSSSAKQGEEQFF. CDR3 sequence (DNA): TGTGCCTGGAGTTCATCAGCGAAACAGGGGGAGGAGCAGTTCTTC. This chain uses TRBV30 with TRBJ2-1, with 8 bases aligning to TRBD1. V was clipped by 2 bases and J by 10 bases; unmatched bases: 13. The CDR3 length is 15 residues. Germline lookup yields CDR1 GTSNPN and CDR2 SVGIG (reference sequence).

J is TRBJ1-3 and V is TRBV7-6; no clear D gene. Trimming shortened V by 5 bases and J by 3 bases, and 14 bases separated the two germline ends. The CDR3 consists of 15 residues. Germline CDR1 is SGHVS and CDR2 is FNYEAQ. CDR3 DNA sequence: TGTGCCAGCAGCATTAATGTGGCTTTTGGAAACACCATATATTTT. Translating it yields CASSINVAFGNTIYF.

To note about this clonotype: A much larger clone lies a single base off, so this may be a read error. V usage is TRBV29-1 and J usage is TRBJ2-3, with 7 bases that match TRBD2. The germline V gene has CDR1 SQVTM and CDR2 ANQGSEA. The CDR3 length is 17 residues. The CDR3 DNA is TGCAGTGGGGGTACTAGCGAGAGTCGGCTCTCCCCAGATACGCAGTATTTT. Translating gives CSGGTSESRLSPDTQYF.

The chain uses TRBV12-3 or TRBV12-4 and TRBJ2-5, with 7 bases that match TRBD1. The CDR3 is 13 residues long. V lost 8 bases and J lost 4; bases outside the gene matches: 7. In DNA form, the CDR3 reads TGTGCCAGCGGAGACAGGGATGGAGAGACCCAGTACTTC. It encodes CASGDRDGETQYF.

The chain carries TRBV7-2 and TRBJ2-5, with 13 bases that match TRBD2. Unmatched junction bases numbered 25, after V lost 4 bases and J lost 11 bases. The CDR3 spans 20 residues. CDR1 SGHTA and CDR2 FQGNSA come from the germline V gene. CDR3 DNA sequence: TGTGCCAGCAGCTCCCCCTTTACTAGCGGGGGGGGTTGGGGGGGTAATGAGCAGTACTTC. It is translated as CASSSPFTSGGGWGGNEQYF.

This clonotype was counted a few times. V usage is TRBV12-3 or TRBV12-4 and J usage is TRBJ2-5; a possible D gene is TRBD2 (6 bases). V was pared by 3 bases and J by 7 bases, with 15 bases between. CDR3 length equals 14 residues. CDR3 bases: TGTGCCAGCAGTTTTGTGGGAGGAGCGGGGACCCAGTACTTC. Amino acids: CASSFVGGAGTQYF.

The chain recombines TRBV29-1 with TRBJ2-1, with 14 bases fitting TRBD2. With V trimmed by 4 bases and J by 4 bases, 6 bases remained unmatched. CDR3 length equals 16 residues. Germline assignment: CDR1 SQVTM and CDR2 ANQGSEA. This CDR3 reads CSVGGLAGESYNEQFF. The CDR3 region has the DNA TGCAGCGTTGGGGGACTAGCGGGAGAATCTTACAATGAGCAGTTCTTC.

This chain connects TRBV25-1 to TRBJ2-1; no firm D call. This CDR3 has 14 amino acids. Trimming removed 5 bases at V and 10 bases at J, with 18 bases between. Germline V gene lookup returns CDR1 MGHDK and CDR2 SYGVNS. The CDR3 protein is CASSSPLLSSEQFF. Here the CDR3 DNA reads TGTGCCAGCAGTTCCCCTTTGTTGAGTTCCGAGCAGTTCTTC.

The CDR3 DNA reads as TGTGCCAGCATCCCTAGCGGGGGTCGGAACGAGCAGTACTTC. Residues: CASIPSGGRNEQYF. This chain uses TRBV28 with TRBJ2-7, with TRBD2 matching 10 bases. Germline V gives CDR1 MDHEN, CDR2 SYDVKM. V lost 7 bases, J lost 5 bases, and 8 bases stayed unmatched. The CDR3 totals 14 residues.

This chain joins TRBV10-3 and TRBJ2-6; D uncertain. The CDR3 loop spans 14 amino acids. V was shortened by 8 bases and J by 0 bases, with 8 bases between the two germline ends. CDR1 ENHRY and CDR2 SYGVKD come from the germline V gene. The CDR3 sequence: CAIALGSGANVLTF. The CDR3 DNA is TGTGCCATCGCTTTAGGCTCTGGGGCCAACGTCCTGACTTTC.